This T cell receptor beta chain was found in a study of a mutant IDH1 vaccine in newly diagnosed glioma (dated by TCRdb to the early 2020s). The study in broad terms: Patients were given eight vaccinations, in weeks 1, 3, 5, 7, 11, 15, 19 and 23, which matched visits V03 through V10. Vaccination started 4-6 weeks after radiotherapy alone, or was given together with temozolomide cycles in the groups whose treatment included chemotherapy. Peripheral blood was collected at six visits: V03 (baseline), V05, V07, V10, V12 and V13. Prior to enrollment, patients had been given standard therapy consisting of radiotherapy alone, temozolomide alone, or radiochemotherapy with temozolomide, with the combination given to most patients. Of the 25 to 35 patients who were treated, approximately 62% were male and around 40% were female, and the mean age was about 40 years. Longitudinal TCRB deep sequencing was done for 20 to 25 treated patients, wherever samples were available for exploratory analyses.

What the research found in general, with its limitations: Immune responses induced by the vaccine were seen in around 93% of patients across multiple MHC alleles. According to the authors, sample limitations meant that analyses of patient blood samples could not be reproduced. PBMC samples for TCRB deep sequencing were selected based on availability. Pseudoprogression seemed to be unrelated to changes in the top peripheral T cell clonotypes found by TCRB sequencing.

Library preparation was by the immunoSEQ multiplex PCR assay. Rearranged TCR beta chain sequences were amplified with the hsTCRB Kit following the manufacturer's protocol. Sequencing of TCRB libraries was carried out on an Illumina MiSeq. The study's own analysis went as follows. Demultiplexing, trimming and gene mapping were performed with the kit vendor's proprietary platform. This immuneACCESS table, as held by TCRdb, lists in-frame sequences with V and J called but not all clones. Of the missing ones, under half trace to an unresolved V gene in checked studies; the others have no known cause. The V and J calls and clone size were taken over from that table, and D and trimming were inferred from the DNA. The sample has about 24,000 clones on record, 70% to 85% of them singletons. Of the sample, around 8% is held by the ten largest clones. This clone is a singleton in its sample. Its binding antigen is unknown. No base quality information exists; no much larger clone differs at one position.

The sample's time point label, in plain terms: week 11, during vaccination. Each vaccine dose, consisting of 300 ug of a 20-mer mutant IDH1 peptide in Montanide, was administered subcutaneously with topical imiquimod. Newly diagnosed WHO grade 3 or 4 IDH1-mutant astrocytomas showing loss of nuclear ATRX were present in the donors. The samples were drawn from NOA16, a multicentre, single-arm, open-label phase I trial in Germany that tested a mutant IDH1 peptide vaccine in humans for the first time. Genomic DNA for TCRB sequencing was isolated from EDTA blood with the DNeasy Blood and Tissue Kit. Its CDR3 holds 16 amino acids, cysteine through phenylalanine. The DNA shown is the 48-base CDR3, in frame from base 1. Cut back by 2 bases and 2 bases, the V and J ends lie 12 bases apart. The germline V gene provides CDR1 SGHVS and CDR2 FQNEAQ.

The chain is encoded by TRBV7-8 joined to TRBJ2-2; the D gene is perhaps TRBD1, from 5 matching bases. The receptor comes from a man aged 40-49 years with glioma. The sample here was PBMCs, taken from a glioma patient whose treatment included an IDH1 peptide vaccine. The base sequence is TGTGCCAGCAGCTTACGACAGCAACTTAACACCGGGGAGCTGTTTTTT. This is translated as CASSLRQQLNTGELFF.